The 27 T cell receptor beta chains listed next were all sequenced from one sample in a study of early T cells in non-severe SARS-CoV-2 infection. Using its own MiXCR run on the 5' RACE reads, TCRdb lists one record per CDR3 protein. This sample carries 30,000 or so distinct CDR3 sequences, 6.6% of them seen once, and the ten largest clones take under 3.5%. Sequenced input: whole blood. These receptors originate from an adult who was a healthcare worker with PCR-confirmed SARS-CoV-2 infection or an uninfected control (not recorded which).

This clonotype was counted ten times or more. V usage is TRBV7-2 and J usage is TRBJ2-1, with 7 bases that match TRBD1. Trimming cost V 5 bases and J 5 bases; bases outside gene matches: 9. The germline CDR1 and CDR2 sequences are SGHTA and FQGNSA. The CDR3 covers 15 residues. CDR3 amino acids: CASSPGTVLNNEQFF. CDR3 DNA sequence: TGTGCCAGCAGCCCCGGGACAGTCCTAAACAATGAGCAGTTCTTC.

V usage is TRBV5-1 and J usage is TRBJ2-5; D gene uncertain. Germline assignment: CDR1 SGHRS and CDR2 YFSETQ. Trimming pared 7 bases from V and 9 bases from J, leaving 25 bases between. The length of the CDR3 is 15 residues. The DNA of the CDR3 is TGCGCCAGCTCCATAGGACCCGAGACACCGTCACCCCAGTACTTC. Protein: CASSIGPETPSPQYF.

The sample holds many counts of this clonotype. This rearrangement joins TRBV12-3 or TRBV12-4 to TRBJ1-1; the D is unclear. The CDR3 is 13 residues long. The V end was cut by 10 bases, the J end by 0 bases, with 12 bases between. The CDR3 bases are TGTGCCATCAAGACAAGTATGAACACTGAAGCTTTCTTT. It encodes CAIKTSMNTEAFF.

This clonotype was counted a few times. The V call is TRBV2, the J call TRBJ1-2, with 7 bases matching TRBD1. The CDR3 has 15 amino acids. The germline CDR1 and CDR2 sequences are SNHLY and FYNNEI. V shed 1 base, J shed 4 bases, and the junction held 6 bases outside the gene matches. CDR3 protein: CASSEEAGGIYGYTF. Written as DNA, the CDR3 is TGTGCCAGCAGTGAAGAGGCAGGGGGTATCTATGGCTACACCTTC. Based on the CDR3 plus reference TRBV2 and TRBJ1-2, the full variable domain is EPEVTQTPSHQVTQMGQEVILRCVPISNHLYFYWYRQILGQKVEFLVSFYNNEISEKSEIFDDQFSVERPDGSNFTLKIRSTKLEDSAMYFCASSEEAGGIYGYTFGSGTRLTVV.

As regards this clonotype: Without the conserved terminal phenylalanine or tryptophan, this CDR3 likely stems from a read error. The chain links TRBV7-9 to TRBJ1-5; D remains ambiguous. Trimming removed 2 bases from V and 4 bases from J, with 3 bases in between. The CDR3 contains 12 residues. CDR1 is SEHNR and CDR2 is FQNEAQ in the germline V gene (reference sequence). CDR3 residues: CASSLPNQPQHS. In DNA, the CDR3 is TGTGCCAGCAGCTTACCGAATCAGCCCCAGCATTCT.

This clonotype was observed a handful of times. CDR3 loop: CASSLDGRSTEAFF. CDR3 in DNA: TGTGCCAGCAGCTTAGATGGTCGGAGCACTGAAGCTTTCTTT. The chain joins TRBV7-2 to TRBJ1-1; D remains ambiguous. The CDR3 totals 14 residues. V was cut by 1 base and J by 4 bases, with 10 bases left in between. The germline CDR1 and CDR2 sequences are SGHTA and FQGNSA.

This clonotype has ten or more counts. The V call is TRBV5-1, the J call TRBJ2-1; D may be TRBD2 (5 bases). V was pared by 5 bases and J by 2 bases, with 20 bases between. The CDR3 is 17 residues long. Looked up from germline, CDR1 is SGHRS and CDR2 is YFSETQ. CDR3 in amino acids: CASSRPPGGVTYNEQFF. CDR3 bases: TGCGCCAGCAGTCGACCCCCCGGAGGAGTGACCTACAATGAGCAGTTCTTC. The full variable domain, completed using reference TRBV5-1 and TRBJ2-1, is KAGVTQTPRYLIKTRGQQVTLSCSPISGHRSVSWYQQTPGQGLQFLFEYFSETQRNKGNFPGRFSGRQFSNSRSEMNVSTLELGDSALYLCASSRPPGGVTYNEQFFGPGTRLTVL.

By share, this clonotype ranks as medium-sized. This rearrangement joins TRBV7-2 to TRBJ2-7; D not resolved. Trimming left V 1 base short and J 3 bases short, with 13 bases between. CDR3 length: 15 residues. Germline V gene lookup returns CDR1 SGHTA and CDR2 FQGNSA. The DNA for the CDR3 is TGTGCCAGCAGCTTAGTTGTTTCTCGGAACTACGAGCAGTACTTC. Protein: CASSLVVSRNYEQYF.

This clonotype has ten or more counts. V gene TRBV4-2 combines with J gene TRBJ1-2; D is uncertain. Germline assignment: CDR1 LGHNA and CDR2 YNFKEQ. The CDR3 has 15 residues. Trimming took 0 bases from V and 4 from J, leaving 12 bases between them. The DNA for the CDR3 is TGTGCCAGCAGCCAAGATCGCACGGTTAGCTATGGCTACACCTTC. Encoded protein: CASSQDRTVSYGYTF.

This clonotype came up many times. CDR3 protein: CSVEAQGNYGYTF. The CDR3, as DNA: TGCAGCGTTGAAGCACAGGGGAACTATGGCTACACCTTC. This chain links TRBV29-1 with TRBJ1-2, with 7 bases identical to TRBD1. The germline V gene has CDR1 SQVTM and CDR2 ANQGSEA. The CDR3 totals 13 residues. V trimming: 1 base; J trimming: 2 bases; junction bases outside the gene matches: 1.

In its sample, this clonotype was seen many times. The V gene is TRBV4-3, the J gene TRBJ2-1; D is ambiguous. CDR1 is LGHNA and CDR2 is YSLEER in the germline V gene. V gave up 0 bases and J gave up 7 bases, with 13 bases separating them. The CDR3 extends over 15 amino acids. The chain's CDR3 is CASSQELGPANEQFF. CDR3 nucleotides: TGCGCCAGCAGCCAAGAGTTGGGCCCCGCGAATGAGCAGTTCTTC.

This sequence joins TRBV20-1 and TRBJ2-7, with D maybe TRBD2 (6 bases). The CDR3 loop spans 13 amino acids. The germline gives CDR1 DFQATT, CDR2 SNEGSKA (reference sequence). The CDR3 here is CRIGELGGYEQYF. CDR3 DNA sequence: TGCAGAATTGGGGAATTGGGGGGCTACGAGCAGTACTTC.

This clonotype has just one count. The CDR3: CASSSGGYYGYTF. The CDR3 bases are TGTGCCAGCAGCTCGGGGGGCTACTATGGCTACACCTTC. The chain joins TRBV7-7 to TRBJ1-2, with a weak D call TRBD1 (6 bases). CDR1 SSHAT and CDR2 FNYEAQ come from the germline V gene (reference sequence). The length of the CDR3 is 13 residues. Deletions cut 4 bases from V and 3 bases from J, with 9 bases between.

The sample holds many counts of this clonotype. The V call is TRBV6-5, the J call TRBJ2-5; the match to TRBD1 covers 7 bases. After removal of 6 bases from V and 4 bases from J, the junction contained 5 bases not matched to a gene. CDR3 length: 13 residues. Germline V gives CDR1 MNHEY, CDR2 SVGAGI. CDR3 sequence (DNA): TGTGCCAGCAGCAGAGACAGGGTAGAGACCCAGTACTTC. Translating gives CASSRDRVETQYF.

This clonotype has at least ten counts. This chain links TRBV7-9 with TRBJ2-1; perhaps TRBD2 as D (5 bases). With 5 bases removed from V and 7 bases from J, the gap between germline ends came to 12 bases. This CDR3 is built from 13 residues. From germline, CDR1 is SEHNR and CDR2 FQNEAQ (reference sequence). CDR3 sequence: CASSLLEENEQFF. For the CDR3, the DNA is TGTGCCAGCAGCCTACTGGAGGAGAATGAGCAGTTCTTC. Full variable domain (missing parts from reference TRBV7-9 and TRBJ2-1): DTGVSQNPRHKITKRGQNVTFRCDPISEHNRLYWYRQTLGQGPEFLTYFQNEAQLEKSRLLSDRFSAERPKGSFSTLEIQRTEQGDSAMYLCASSLLEENEQFFGPGTRLTVL.

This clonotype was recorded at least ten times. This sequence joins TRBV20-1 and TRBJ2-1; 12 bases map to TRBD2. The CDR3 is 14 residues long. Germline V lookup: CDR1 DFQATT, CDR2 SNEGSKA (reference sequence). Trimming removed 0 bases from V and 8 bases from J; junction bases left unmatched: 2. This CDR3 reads CSARDGLAGHEQFF. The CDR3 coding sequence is TGCAGTGCTAGAGATGGACTAGCGGGGCATGAGCAGTTCTTC.

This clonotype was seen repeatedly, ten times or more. The CDR3 region has the DNA TGTGCCAGCAGTTTAAGCGCGGGAAGTACTGAAGCTTTCTTT. Protein sequence: CASSLSAGSTEAFF. The chain uses TRBV27 and TRBJ1-1; D not certain. Trimming removed 2 bases at V and 5 bases at J, with 12 bases between. From germline, CDR1 is MNHEY and CDR2 SMNVEV (reference sequence). The CDR3 extends over 14 amino acids.

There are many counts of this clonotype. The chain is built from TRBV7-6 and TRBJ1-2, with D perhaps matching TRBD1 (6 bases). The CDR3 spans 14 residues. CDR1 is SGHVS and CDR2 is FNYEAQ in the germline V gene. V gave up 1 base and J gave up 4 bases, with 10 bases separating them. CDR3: CASSLETGFYGYTF. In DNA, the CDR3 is TGTGCCAGCAGCTTAGAGACAGGATTCTATGGCTACACCTTC.

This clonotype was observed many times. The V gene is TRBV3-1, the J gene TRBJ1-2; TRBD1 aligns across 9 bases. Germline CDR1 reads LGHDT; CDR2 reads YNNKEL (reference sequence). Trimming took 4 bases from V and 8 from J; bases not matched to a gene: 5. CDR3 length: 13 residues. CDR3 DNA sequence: TGTGCCAGCAGCCCGGACAGGGGAGCCGGCTACACCTTC. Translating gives CASSPDRGAGYTF. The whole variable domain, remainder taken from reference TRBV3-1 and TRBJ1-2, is DTAVSQTPKYLVTQMGNDKSIKCEQNLGHDTMYWYKQDSKKFLKIMFSYNNKELIINETVPNRFSPKSPDKAHLNLHINSLELGDSAVYFCASSPDRGAGYTFGSGTRLTVV.

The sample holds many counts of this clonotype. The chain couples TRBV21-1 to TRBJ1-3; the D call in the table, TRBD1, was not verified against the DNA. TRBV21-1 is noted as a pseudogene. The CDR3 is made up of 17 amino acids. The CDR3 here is CASSKGPQGALGNTIYF. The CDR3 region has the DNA TGTGCCAGCAGCAAAGGCCCCCAGGGGGCACTTGGAAACACCATATATTTT.

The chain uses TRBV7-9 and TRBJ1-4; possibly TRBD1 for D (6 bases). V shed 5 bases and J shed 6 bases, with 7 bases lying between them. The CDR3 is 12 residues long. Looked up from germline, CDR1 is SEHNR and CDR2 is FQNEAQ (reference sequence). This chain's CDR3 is CASSNRDEKLFF. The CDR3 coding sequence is TGTGCCAGCAGCAACAGGGATGAAAAACTGTTTTTT.

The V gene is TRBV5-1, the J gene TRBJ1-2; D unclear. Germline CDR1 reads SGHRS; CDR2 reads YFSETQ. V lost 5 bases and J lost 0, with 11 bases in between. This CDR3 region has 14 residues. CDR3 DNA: TGCGCCAGCAGAGAGGGCGGCACTAACTATGGCTACACCTTC. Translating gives CASREGGTNYGYTF.

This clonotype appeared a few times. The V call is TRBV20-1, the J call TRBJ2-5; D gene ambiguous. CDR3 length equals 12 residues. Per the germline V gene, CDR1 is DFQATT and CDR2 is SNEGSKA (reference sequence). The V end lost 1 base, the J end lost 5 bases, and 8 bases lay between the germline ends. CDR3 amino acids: CSARVIPETQYF. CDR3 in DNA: TGCAGTGCTAGAGTAATCCCGGAGACCCAGTACTTC.

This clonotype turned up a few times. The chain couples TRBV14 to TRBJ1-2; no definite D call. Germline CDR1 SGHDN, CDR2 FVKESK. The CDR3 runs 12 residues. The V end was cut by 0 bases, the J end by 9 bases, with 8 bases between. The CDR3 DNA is TGTGCCAGCAGCCAAGACCTCCGACGCTACACCTTC. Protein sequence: CASSQDLRRYTF.

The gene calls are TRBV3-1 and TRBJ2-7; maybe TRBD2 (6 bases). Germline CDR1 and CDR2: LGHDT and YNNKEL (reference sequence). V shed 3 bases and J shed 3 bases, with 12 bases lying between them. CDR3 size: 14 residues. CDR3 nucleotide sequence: TGTGCCAGCAGCCACCAACAGGAGGGCTACGAGCAGTACTTC. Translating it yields CASSHQQEGYEQYF.

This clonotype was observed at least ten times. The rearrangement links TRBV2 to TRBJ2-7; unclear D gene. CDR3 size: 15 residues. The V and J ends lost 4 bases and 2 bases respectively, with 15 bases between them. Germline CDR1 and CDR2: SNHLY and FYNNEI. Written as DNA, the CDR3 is TGTGCCAGCAGTGCATCGTTCCTGCATACCTACGAGCAGTACTTC. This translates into CASSASFLHTYEQYF. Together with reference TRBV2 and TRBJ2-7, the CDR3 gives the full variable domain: EPEVTQTPSHQVTQMGQEVILRCVPISNHLYFYWYRQILGQKVEFLVSFYNNEISEKSEIFDDQFSVERPDGSNFTLKIRSTKLEDSAMYFCASSASFLHTYEQYFGPGTRLTVT.

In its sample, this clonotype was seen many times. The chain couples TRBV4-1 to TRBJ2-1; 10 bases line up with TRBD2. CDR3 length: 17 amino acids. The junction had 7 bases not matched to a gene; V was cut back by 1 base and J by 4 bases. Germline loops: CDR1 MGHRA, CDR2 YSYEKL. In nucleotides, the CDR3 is TGCGCCAGCAGCCAAGGTCACGCGGGACTAGCGTACAATGAGCAGTTCTTC. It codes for CASSQGHAGLAYNEQFF.